The sequence of this TCR beta chain was determined in a study of blood T cell repertoires in COVID-19. Overall study: Italy, Spain and the United States were the sources of the convalescent and acute COVID-19 samples.

Participants reported their clinical history, and cohort assignment relied on those reports. Comments on this clone: The same CDR3 is also encoded by other DNA sequences in this sample.

Libraries were prepared by immunoSEQ multiplex PCR; TCRdb keeps only in-frame clonotypes and omits some of them. The repertoire includes 180,000 or so clones, over 70% of them detected once, and under 15% sits in the top ten. Deletions cut 3 bases from V and 4 bases from J, with 12 bases between. CDR3 length: 15 residues. The V gene's germline CDR1 is LNHDA and CDR2 SQIVND (reference sequence). The chain is built from TRBV19 and TRBJ2-2; TRBD1 might be the D (6 bases). The receptor's source is a woman aged 55-69 years who had recovered from COVID-19. What was sequenced was PBMCs or T cells enriched from blood (not recorded which). Here the CDR3 reads CASSISGAGTGELFF. As DNA, the CDR3 is TGTGCCAGTAGTATCTCAGGGGCCGGCACCGGGGAGCTGTTTTTT.